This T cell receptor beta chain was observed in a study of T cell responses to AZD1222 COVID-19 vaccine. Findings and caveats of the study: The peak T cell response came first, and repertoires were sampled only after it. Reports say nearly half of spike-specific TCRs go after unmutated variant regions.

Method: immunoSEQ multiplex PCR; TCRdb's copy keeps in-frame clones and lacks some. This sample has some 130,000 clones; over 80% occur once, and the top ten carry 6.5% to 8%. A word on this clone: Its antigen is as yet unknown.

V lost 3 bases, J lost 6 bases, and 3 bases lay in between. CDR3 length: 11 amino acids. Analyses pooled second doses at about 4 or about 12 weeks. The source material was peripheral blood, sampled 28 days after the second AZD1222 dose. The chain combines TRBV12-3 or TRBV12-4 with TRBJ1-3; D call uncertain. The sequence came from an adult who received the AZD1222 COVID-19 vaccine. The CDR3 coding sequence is TGTGCCAGCAGTTTCCTAAACACCATATATTTT. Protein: CASSFLNTIYF.